This T cell receptor beta chain was captured by sequencing in a study of cytomegalovirus exposure and HLA in healthy donors. In the study overall: A later analysis reported the same platform for the 90 to 150 validation repertoires and the roughly 700 first-cohort repertoires.

The study's findings and limits: The listing of 150 to 200 TCR beta chains classed them as cytomegalovirus-associated. Through in vitro validation, three CMV-associated chains were shown to be specific for CMV antigens.

Method: immunoSEQ multiplex PCR; TCRdb's copy keeps in-frame clones and lacks some. The repertoire holds over 150,000 clones, with approximately 86% as singletons. About this clone: Its antigen is undetermined.

V lost 3 bases, J lost 4 bases, and 5 bases stayed unmatched. This CDR3 is 16 amino acids long. Germline values: CDR1 SEHNR, CDR2 FQNEAQ (reference sequence). The TCR sequence derives from a man between 18 and 35 years old in good health and CMV-seropositive. The V gene is TRBV7-9, the J gene TRBJ2-3, with 12 bases that match TRBD2. The sample was PBMCs. The CDR3, as DNA: TGTGCCAGCAGCTTCCCGACTAGCGGGAGTCCAGATACGCAGTATTTT. As protein: CASSFPTSGSPDTQYF.